These 14 T cell receptor beta chains came from one sample sequenced in a study of blood T cell repertoires in COVID-19. TCRdb's table, derived via immunoSEQ multiplex PCR, lists solely in-frame clones and lacks some. Of over 90,000 clones detected, approximately 84% appear once; the ten largest clones hold about 4.5%. The sequenced material came from peripheral blood. The receptors were sampled from a man in his sixties with acute or convalescent COVID-19.

Comments on this clone: One junction end disagrees with the germline gene, perhaps due to a read error. The chain carries TRBV7-7 and TRBJ2-5, with TRBD2 matching over 10 bases. Germline assignment: CDR1 SSHAT and CDR2 FNYEAQ (reference sequence). CDR3 length: 16 amino acids. The CDR3 region is CASSLAVAGGQETQYF. The CDR3 DNA reads TGTGCTAGCAGCTTAGCGGTAGCGGGGGGTCAAGAGACCCAGTACTTC.

This sequence joins TRBV20-1 and TRBJ2-3, with 7 bases aligning to TRBD2. Trimming cost V 3 bases and J 2 bases; bases outside gene matches: 8. CDR1 and CDR2 (germline): DFQATT, SNEGSKA (reference sequence). The CDR3 is 15 amino acids. CDR3 region: CSASFDSGFTDTQYF. The CDR3 DNA is TGCAGTGCTAGTTTCGATAGCGGGTTCACAGATACGCAGTATTTT.

The chain combines TRBV7-9 with TRBJ2-1, with D perhaps matching TRBD2 (6 bases). CDR3 size: 15 residues. The V gene's germline CDR1 is SEHNR and CDR2 FQNEAQ (reference sequence). V gave up 5 bases and J gave up 1 base, with 12 bases separating them. Here the CDR3 DNA reads TGTGCCAGCAGCGAAGGGACTGTTTCCTACAATGAGCAGTTCTTC. Amino acids: CASSEGTVSYNEQFF.

J is TRBJ2-2 and V is TRBV9; TRBD1 agrees at 11 bases. The CDR3 is made up of 17 amino acids. CDR1 is SGDLS, CDR2 YYNGEE, per germline. V trimming: 0 bases; J trimming: 5 bases; junction bases outside the gene matches: 6. DNA for the CDR3: TGTGCCAGCAGCGTAGGGTACGGGACAGGGGGGACCGGGGAGCTGTTTTTT. It specifies CASSVGYGTGGTGELFF. The full variable domain, its missing parts supplied by reference TRBV9 and TRBJ2-2, is DSGVTQTPKHLITATGQRVTLRCSPRSGDLSVYWYQQSLDQGLQFLIQYYNGEERAKGNILERFSAQQFPDLHSELNLSSLELGDSALYFCASSVGYGTGGTGELFFGEGSRLTVL.

This chain uses TRBV4-3 with TRBJ1-2, with 7 bases aligning to TRBD1. The CDR3 extends over 13 amino acids. V shed 4 bases, J shed 8 bases, and the junction held 7 bases outside the gene matches. The germline CDR1 and CDR2 sequences are LGHNA and YSLEER. The chain's CDR3 is CASSRRQGSGYTF. CDR3 nucleotide sequence: TGCGCCAGCAGCCGCCGACAGGGCTCAGGCTACACCTTC.

The rearrangement uses TRBV11-2 and TRBJ2-7; 11 positions agree with TRBD2. The junction had 6 bases not matched to a gene; V was cut back by 5 bases and J by 6 bases. Per the germline V gene, CDR1 is SGHAT and CDR2 is FQNNGV. The CDR3 covers 14 residues. CDR3 DNA sequence: TGTGCCAGCAGCCTTAGCGGGAGGGTGAGCGAGCAGTACTTC. The encoded protein is CASSLSGRVSEQYF.

The chain recombines TRBV7-2 with TRBJ1-4; possible D gene TRBD1, 5 bases. Per germline, CDR1 SGHTA and CDR2 FQGNSA. V was shortened by 1 base and J by 8 bases, with 11 bases between the two germline ends. The length of the CDR3 is 14 residues. The DNA for the CDR3 is TGTGCCAGCAGCTTAGTCCAGGGCTTGGAAAAACTGTTTTTT. This codes for CASSLVQGLEKLFF.

Concerning this clone: Other DNA sequences in this sample translate to the same CDR3. The chain couples TRBV3-1 (or the pseudogene TRBV3-2) to TRBJ1-3; 12 positions agree with TRBD1. Trimming cost V 3 bases and J 2 bases; bases outside gene matches: 14. This CDR3 has 20 residues. Germline assignment: CDR1 LGHDT and CDR2 YNNKEL (reference sequence). CDR3: CASSQASGTGGLLTGNTIYF. The DNA for the CDR3 is TGTGCCAGCAGCCAGGCCTCCGGGACAGGGGGCTTGCTGACTGGAAACACCATATATTTT.

Regarding this clone: This sample includes further DNA sequences coding for the same CDR3. This chain connects TRBV7-8 to TRBJ2-7; 15 bases match TRBD2. J gave up 4 bases and V 2 bases, and 3 bases lay outside the gene matches. This CDR3 is 16 amino acids long. Germline V CDR1 and CDR2: SGHVS, FQNEAQ. Here the CDR3 reads CASSLLGLAGGYEQYF. The CDR3, as DNA: TGTGCCAGCAGCTTACTTGGACTAGCGGGAGGGTACGAGCAGTACTTC.

This clone counts as large. This chain links TRBV19 with TRBJ1-5; D may be TRBD1 (5 bases). The CDR3 has 14 amino acids. V lost 6 bases to trimming and J lost 6 bases, with 15 bases between them. Germline V CDR1 and CDR2: LNHDA, SQIVND (reference sequence). Here the CDR3 DNA reads TGTGCCAGTAGGTCCTTGTCGGGGGGTCAGCCCCAGCATTTT. Amino acids: CASRSLSGGQPQHF.

The V gene is TRBV15, the J gene TRBJ1-3; 10 nucleotides line up with TRBD1. The V gene's germline CDR1 is LNHNV and CDR2 YYDKDF (reference sequence). J lost 1 base, V lost 3 bases, and 0 bases had no gene match. This CDR3 is built from 15 residues. CDR3 region: CATSRDRGSGNTIYF. The CDR3 DNA reads as TGTGCCACCAGCAGGGACAGGGGGTCTGGAAACACCATATATTTT.

V and J are TRBV2 and TRBJ2-3; possibly TRBD2 for D (5 bases). Between the trimmed V and J ends, which lost 6 bases and 5 bases, there was a span of 12 bases. The germline V gene has CDR1 SNHLY and CDR2 FYNNEI. The CDR3 has 13 residues. CDR3 DNA sequence: TGTGCCAGCAGAAAGGGAGAACTAGATACGCAGTATTTT. Encoded protein: CASRKGELDTQYF.

This chain joins TRBV5-1 and TRBJ2-5; possible D gene TRBD2, 5 bases. The V gene lost 2 bases and the J gene lost 4 bases, with 9 bases spanning the gap. CDR1 and CDR2 from the germline V gene are SGHRS and YFSETQ. The CDR3 consists of 13 residues. The CDR3 loop reads CASSLGLAETQYF. The DNA of the CDR3 is TGCGCCAGCAGCTTAGGACTCGCAGAGACCCAGTACTTC.

For the CDR3, the DNA is TGTGCCATCAGAGGACAGCCATCCCCCTACAATGAGCAGTTCTTC. Translated: CAIRGQPSPYNEQFF. The V call is TRBV10-3, the J call TRBJ2-1, with D possibly matching TRBD1 (6 bases). Trimming took off 6 bases at V and 2 bases at J, with 14 bases between the two ends. The CDR3 runs to 15 residues. From germline, CDR1 is ENHRY and CDR2 SYGVKD.